This TCR beta chain was documented in a study of blood T cell repertoires in COVID-19. The germline V and J ends were trimmed by 4 bases and 4 bases, with 11 bases remaining between them. CDR1 and CDR2 from the germline V gene are SGHTS and YDEGEE. CDR3 length equals 13 residues. Method: immunoSEQ multiplex PCR; TCRdb's copy keeps in-frame clones and lacks some. Counted here are roughly 86,000 clones, approximately 89% occurring once; the ten biggest clones make up about 5%. The chain combines TRBV5-8 with TRBJ2-5; D is unclear. This clonotype was obtained from a man aged 50 to 60 with active or convalescent COVID-19. Input material: peripheral blood. CDR3 DNA: TGTGCCAGCAGCCTCGACTCGGGAGAGACCCAGTACTTC. Encoded protein: CASSLDSGETQYF.